The next 22 T cell receptor beta chains were all read from a single sample in a study of T-cell memory formation after mild COVID-19. TCRdb ran MiXCR on the 5' RACE reads and lists one entry per CDR3 protein. Among 350,000 to 500,000 distinct CDR3 sequences listed, under 20% were seen once. Material for sequencing was PBMCs or a T cell subset sorted from them (not recorded which). The receptors shown here come from a man younger than 30 who had mild COVID-19 (a few samples of this study predate the infection). Cell type and time point are not known.

This clonotype was picked up a small number of times. The V and J genes are TRBV20-1 and TRBJ2-3, with D possibly TRBD1 on 5 matching bases. V lost 8 bases, J lost 2 bases, and 14 bases lay in between. Germline CDR1 is DFQATT and CDR2 is SNEGSKA (reference sequence). The CDR3 loop spans 13 amino acids. CDR3 DNA: TGCAGTCAAGACCGCAGGGACACAGATACGCAGTATTTT. It is translated as CSQDRRDTDTQYF.

The chain recombines TRBV7-9 with TRBJ1-2, with 7 bases lining up with TRBD1. Germline V gene sequence: CDR1 SEHNR, CDR2 FQNEAQ (reference sequence). This CDR3 spans 11 amino acids. The V gene end was trimmed by 5 bases and the J gene end by 8 bases; junction bases not matched to a gene: 2. The CDR3 reads CASSIRGGYTF. CDR3 in DNA: TGTGCCAGCAGCATCAGGGGGGGCTACACCTTC. The variable domain in full, with the rest retrieved from reference TRBV7-9 and TRBJ1-2, is DTGVSQNPRHKITKRGQNVTFRCDPISEHNRLYWYRQTLGQGPEFLTYFQNEAQLEKSRLLSDRFSAERPKGSFSTLEIQRTEQGDSAMYLCASSIRGGYTFGSGTRLTVV.

This clonotype came up many times. The CDR3 bases are TGTGCCAGCAGCTTGAATGGGGGTGAAAAACTGTTTTTT. Translating gives CASSLNGGEKLFF. The rearrangement joins TRBV7-2 to TRBJ1-4; D is possibly TRBD1 (5 bases). V gave up 3 bases and J gave up 7 bases, with 9 bases separating them. The V gene's germline CDR1 is SGHTA and CDR2 FQGNSA. The CDR3 extends over 13 amino acids.

J is TRBJ1-1 and V is TRBV9; D might be TRBD1 (6 bases). Germline CDR1 reads SGDLS; CDR2 reads YYNGEE. The CDR3 length is 15 residues. Trimming stripped 5 bases from V and 2 bases from J, with 16 bases between. CDR3 in amino acids: CASRAPQGNNTEAFF. The CDR3 DNA is TGTGCCAGCAGGGCACCACAGGGAAATAACACTGAAGCTTTCTTT.

This clonotype has more than one count but fewer than ten. DNA of the CDR3: TGTGCCAGCAGACAGGCCGGTGGCTACACCTTC. It specifies CASRQAGGYTF. The chain has TRBV12-3 or TRBV12-4 and TRBJ1-2; the D gene is possibly TRBD1 (5 bases). The CDR3 runs to 11 residues. Trimming pared 6 bases from V and 7 bases from J, leaving 9 bases between.

This chain connects TRBV5-1 to TRBJ2-2; possibly TRBD1 or TRBD2 for D (6 bases each). V was shortened by 3 bases and J by 7 bases, with 16 bases between the two germline ends. The CDR3 runs to 15 residues. Germline V gene lookup returns CDR1 SGHRS and CDR2 YFSETQ. The DNA of the CDR3 is TGCGCCAGCAGCTCGGTGGGGGGCATGGACGGGGAGCTGTTTTTT. Its protein product is CASSSVGGMDGELFF.

The V and J genes are TRBV7-2 and TRBJ2-5; perhaps D is TRBD1 or TRBD2 (5 bases each). Trimming removed 1 base at V and 5 bases at J, with 11 bases between. The CDR3 contains 14 residues. The germline gives CDR1 SGHTA, CDR2 FQGNSA. For the CDR3, the DNA is TGTGCCAGCAGCTTAGATTGGGACCGGGAGACCCAGTACTTC. It is translated as CASSLDWDRETQYF.

The sample holds a few counts of this clonotype. The V and J genes are TRBV29-1 and TRBJ2-3; 7 nucleotides match TRBD1. V lost 5 bases to trimming and J lost 1 base; unmatched junction nucleotides: 3. The CDR3 covers 13 residues. Germline-derived CDR1 and CDR2 are SQVTM and ANQGSEA. CDR3 coding DNA: TGCAGCGTTTGGACAGGAGGCACAGATACGCAGTATTTT. Residues: CSVWTGGTDTQYF.

The chain is built from TRBV5-1 and TRBJ1-1; TRBD1 is a possible D gene (5 bases). The CDR3 extends over 11 amino acids. Germline V gene lookup returns CDR1 SGHRS and CDR2 YFSETQ. Deletions cut 4 bases from V and 11 bases from J, with 12 bases between. The CDR3 nucleotides read TGCGCCAGCAGCGAGACCGGGGACGCTTTCTTT. Translated, it gives CASSETGDAFF.

This clonotype appeared a few times. This CDR3 reads CASSYITSGGTDTQYF. The CDR3 DNA reads TGTGCCAGCAGCTATATTACTAGCGGAGGCACAGATACGCAGTATTTT. The chain carries TRBV7-9 and TRBJ2-3, with 8 bases identical to TRBD2. Germline V gene sequence: CDR1 SEHNR, CDR2 FQNEAQ (reference sequence). The CDR3 covers 16 residues. The V and J ends lost 4 bases and 1 base, in that order; junction bases with no gene match: 7. The whole variable domain, filled in from reference TRBV7-9 and TRBJ2-3, reads DTGVSQNPRHKITKRGQNVTFRCDPISEHNRLYWYRQTLGQGPEFLTYFQNEAQLEKSRLLSDRFSAERPKGSFSTLEIQRTEQGDSAMYLCASSYITSGGTDTQYFGPGTRLTVL.

Only a few counts were recorded for this clonotype. The chain links TRBV12-3 or TRBV12-4 to TRBJ1-5, with 8 bases that match TRBD1. The CDR3 length is 17 residues. The ends lost 5 bases at V and 7 bases at J; junction bases unmatched: 16. CDR3 amino acids: CASSPKRTGRGRQPQHF. As DNA, the CDR3 is TGTGCCAGCAGTCCGAAACGGACAGGGAGGGGACGACAGCCCCAGCATTTT.

This clonotype has ten or more counts. The chain recombines TRBV7-2 with TRBJ2-3; 9 bases are shared with TRBD2. The junction had 6 bases not matched to a gene; V was cut back by 7 bases and J by 7 bases. The germline CDR1 and CDR2 sequences are SGHTA and FQGNSA. This CDR3 spans 13 amino acids. The chain's CDR3 is CASTAGLAYTQYF. The CDR3 region has the DNA TGTGCCAGCACCGCTGGACTAGCGTATACGCAGTATTTT.

This rearrangement joins TRBV20-1 to TRBJ2-5; 8 nucleotides agree with TRBD1. J was trimmed by 2 bases and V by 5 bases; bases with no gene match: 7. The CDR3 sequence is 14 residues long. Germline V lookup: CDR1 DFQATT, CDR2 SNEGSKA (reference sequence). The CDR3 is CSASPWTGQETQYF. As DNA, the CDR3 is TGCAGTGCTTCCCCCTGGACAGGGCAAGAGACCCAGTACTTC.

This clonotype was found a few times. The gene calls are TRBV7-9 and TRBJ1-2, with 11 bases matching TRBD1. J was trimmed by 3 bases and V by 5 bases; bases with no gene match: 5. Germline V lookup: CDR1 SEHNR, CDR2 FQNEAQ (reference sequence). The CDR3 length is 15 residues. The CDR3 sequence: CASSPGQGADYGYTF. The DNA for the CDR3 is TGTGCCAGCAGCCCCGGACAGGGGGCAGACTATGGCTACACCTTC.

This clonotype has ten or more counts. The chain uses TRBV5-4 and TRBJ1-1; D may be TRBD1 (6 bases). V shed 6 bases and J shed 0 bases, with 15 bases lying between them. Germline CDR1 reads SGHNT; CDR2 reads YYREEE (reference sequence). This CDR3 region has 15 residues. The CDR3 is CASTEPGHMNTEAFF. CDR3 bases: TGTGCCAGCACCGAGCCGGGACATATGAACACTGAAGCTTTCTTT.

This rearrangement joins TRBV12-3 or TRBV12-4 to TRBJ2-1; possibly TRBD2 for D (5 bases). The V end was cut by 5 bases, the J end by 9 bases, with 17 bases between. This CDR3 is built from 14 residues. In DNA form, the CDR3 reads TGTGCCAGCAGTGTACAACTAGGCCCTGCTGAGCAGTTCTTC. Protein product: CASSVQLGPAEQFF.

The CDR3 region is CAWSVLGGNYGYTF. DNA for the CDR3: TGTGCCTGGAGTGTATTGGGGGGCAACTATGGCTACACCTTC. The genes are TRBV30 and TRBJ1-2; TRBD1 is a possible D gene (6 bases). Germline loops: CDR1 GTSNPN, CDR2 SVGIG (reference sequence). With 0 bases removed from V and 2 bases from J, the gap between germline ends came to 10 bases. There are 14 residues in the CDR3.

This clonotype has only a few counts. This chain uses TRBV12-3 or TRBV12-4 with TRBJ2-5, with a possible D match to TRBD2 (5 bases). The V end lost 2 bases, the J end lost 6 bases, and 10 bases lay between the germline ends. The CDR3 has 13 amino acids. The DNA for the CDR3 is TGTGCCAGCAGTTTAAGAGGGTTGAAGACCCAGTACTTC. As protein: CASSLRGLKTQYF.

V gene TRBV6-6 combines with J gene TRBJ2-5, with D possibly matching TRBD2 (5 bases). In germline, CDR1 is MNHNY, CDR2 SVGAGI (reference sequence). V was shortened by 4 bases and J by 0 bases, with 15 bases between the two germline ends. The CDR3 totals 16 residues. In nucleotides, the CDR3 is TGTGCCAGCAGTTTCGACTACCCCTACGACCAAGAGACCCAGTACTTC. Translated: CASSFDYPYDQETQYF.

This clonotype was seen only a few times. This chain uses TRBV9 with TRBJ2-2; no definite D call. Germline CDR1 reads SGDLS; CDR2 reads YYNGEE. Trimming shortened V by 5 bases and J by 7 bases, and 12 bases separated the two germline ends. This CDR3 has 13 amino acids. In DNA form, the CDR3 reads TGTGCCAGCAGTGGACGGACGTTCGGGGAGCTGTTTTTT. Its translation: CASSGRTFGELFF.

In the case of this clonotype: The junction does not match germline at one end; this may be a read error. This chain connects TRBV7-2 to TRBJ2-4; TRBD1 matches 10 bases. The germline V gene has CDR1 SGHTA and CDR2 FQGNSA. The CDR3 runs 12 residues. The CDR3 spells CASSLVGTGVLF. The DNA for the CDR3 is TGTGCCAGCAGCTTAGTGGGGACAGGGGTCCTTTTC.

This clonotype has just one count. The CDR3 here is CSAEGDAGLRYTF. CDR3 sequence (DNA): TGCAGTGCCGAAGGGGACGCGGGTCTACGCTACACCTTC. This sequence joins TRBV20-1 and TRBJ1-2; D possibly corresponds to TRBD1 (5 bases). The CDR3 has 13 amino acids. Trimming took 6 bases from V and 9 from J, leaving 20 bases between them. CDR1 DFQATT and CDR2 SNEGSKA come from the germline V gene (reference sequence).